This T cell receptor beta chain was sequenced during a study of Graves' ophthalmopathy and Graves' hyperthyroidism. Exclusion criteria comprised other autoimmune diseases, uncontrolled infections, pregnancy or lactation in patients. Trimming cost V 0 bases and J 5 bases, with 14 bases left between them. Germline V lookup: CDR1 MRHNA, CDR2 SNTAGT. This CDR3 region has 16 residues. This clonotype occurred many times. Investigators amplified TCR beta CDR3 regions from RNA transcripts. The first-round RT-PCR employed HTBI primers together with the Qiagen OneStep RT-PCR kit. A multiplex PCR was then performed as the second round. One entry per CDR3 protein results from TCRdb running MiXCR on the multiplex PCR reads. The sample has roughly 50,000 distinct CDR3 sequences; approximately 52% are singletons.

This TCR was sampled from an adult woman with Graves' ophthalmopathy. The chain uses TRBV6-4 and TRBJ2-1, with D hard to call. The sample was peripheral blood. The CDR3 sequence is CASSDSQPRTDNEQFF. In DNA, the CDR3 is TGTGCCAGCAGTGACTCGCAACCCAGGACCGACAATGAGCAGTTCTTC.